The present entry profiles one T cell receptor beta chain with its context. The sample originates from a study of shared clonotypes between healthy human individuals. Assay used: immunoSEQ multiplex PCR; TCRdb lists only in-frame clones, some missing. The sample contains roughly 660,000 clones, roughly 88% of which appear only once. V lost 3 bases to trimming and J lost 4 bases; unmatched junction nucleotides: 9. This CDR3 is 18 amino acids long. Germline V gene sequence: CDR1 SEHNR, CDR2 FQNEAQ (reference sequence). Everyone who donated was a Caucasian adult who lived in Nashville, Tennessee. CD8 memory merged CD45RO+ with CCR7-negative CD45RA+ TemRA cells.

Specimen: memory CD8+ T cells from PBMCs. The subset: CD45RO+ cells pooled with CCR7-negative TemRA cells. This chain uses TRBV7-9 with TRBJ2-3; 14 bases are shared with TRBD2. The TCR sequence derives from a man aged 18 to 30 in good health. Some clones in this sample may be carry-over from other donors' samples. The DNA of the CDR3 is TGTGCCAGCAGCTTGTGGGGGGGACTAGCGGGAGAATCAGATACGCAGTATTTT. This sequence encodes CASSLWGGLAGESDTQYF. The variable domain in full, completed from reference TRBV7-9 and TRBJ2-3, reads DTGVSQNPRHKITKRGQNVTFRCDPISEHNRLYWYRQTLGQGPEFLTYFQNEAQLEKSRLLSDRFSAERPKGSFSTLEIQRTEQGDSAMYLCASSLWGGLAGESDTQYFGPGTRLTVL.